The 18 T cell receptor beta chains given below trace back to one sample, sequenced in a study of blood T cell repertoires in COVID-19 (dated by TCRdb to between 2020 and 2021). Libraries were prepared through the immunoSEQ multiplex PCR assay. TCRdb's version of the immuneACCESS table is confined to in-frame rearrangements and falls short of the full clone set. An unresolved V gene accounts for under half of the shortfall where checked; the remainder is of unknown origin. This sample gives more than 85,000 clones in total; around 84% of them show up just once. The ten largest make up approximately 7.9% of the sample. The source material was peripheral blood. These receptors were obtained from an elderly woman with active or convalescent COVID-19.

The chain couples TRBV28 to TRBJ1-2; no definite D call. Trimming removed 6 bases from V and 2 bases from J, with 4 bases in between. The CDR3 loop spans 11 amino acids. Germline lookup yields CDR1 MDHEN and CDR2 SYDVKM. The DNA of the CDR3 is TGTGCCAGCAGCCGGAACTATGGCTACACCTTC. This gives the protein CASSRNYGYTF.

This chain uses TRBV19 with TRBJ1-2; TRBD1 is a possible D gene (6 bases). V shed 4 bases and J shed 3 bases, with 15 bases lying between them. CDR3 length: 15 amino acids. Germline assignment: CDR1 LNHDA and CDR2 SQIVND (reference sequence). For the CDR3, the DNA is TGTGCCAGTAGTACCCGGGACAAAGGGGACTATGGCTACACCTTC. The encoded protein is CASSTRDKGDYGYTF.

The CDR3 sequence: CASSLAGDLSDTQYF. In DNA, the CDR3 is TGTGCCAGCAGTTTAGCGGGAGATTTGTCAGATACGCAGTATTTT. The genes are TRBV27 and TRBJ2-3; TRBD2 agrees at 7 bases. The CDR3 consists of 15 residues. The junction had 6 bases not matched to a gene; V was cut back by 2 bases and J by 4 bases. From germline, CDR1 is MNHEY and CDR2 SMNVEV (reference sequence).

The genes are TRBV7-2 and TRBJ1-5; D is unclear. Germline-derived CDR1 and CDR2 are SGHTA and FQGNSA. The CDR3 covers 15 residues. The germline V and J ends were trimmed by 6 bases and 0 bases, with 12 bases remaining between them. The CDR3 nucleotides read TGTGCCAGCAGTTCTGACGGGTATAGCAATCAGCCCCAGCATTTT. Its translation: CASSSDGYSNQPQHF. Using reference TRBV7-2 and TRBJ1-5 for the parts outside the CDR3, the full variable domain is GAGVSQSPSNKVTEKGKDVELRCDPISGHTALYWYRQSLGQGLEFLIYFQGNSAPDKSGLPSDRFSAERTGGSVSTLTIQRTQQEDSAVYLCASSSDGYSNQPQHFGDGTRLSIL.

V gene TRBV6-4 combines with J gene TRBJ2-1, with TRBD2 matching over 11 bases. V lost 4 bases, J lost 8 bases, and 7 bases stayed unmatched. The germline CDR1 and CDR2 sequences are MRHNA and SNTAGT. CDR3 length: 15 residues. The CDR3 is CASSGLAGSEHEQFF. CDR3 DNA sequence: TGTGCCAGCAGTGGACTAGCGGGGTCAGAACATGAGCAGTTCTTC.

The chain couples TRBV4-2 to TRBJ2-3; 12 nucleotides match TRBD2. Germline assignment: CDR1 LGHNA and CDR2 YNFKEQ. Trimming took 0 bases from V and 4 from J; bases not matched to a gene: 8. The CDR3 spans 18 residues. The CDR3 sequence is CASSQDPLAGGEADTQYF. CDR3 nucleotide sequence: TGTGCCAGCAGCCAAGATCCCCTAGCGGGAGGGGAGGCAGATACGCAGTATTTT.

The chain couples TRBV18 to TRBJ2-7; D may be TRBD1 (6 bases). This CDR3 is built from 13 residues. Trimming cost V 3 bases and J 4 bases, with 10 bases left between them. Germline assignment: CDR1 KGHSH and CDR2 LQKENI. The CDR3: CASSPRDIYEQYF. The CDR3 nucleotides read TGTGCCAGCTCACCTCGGGACATTTACGAGCAGTACTTC.

This chain uses TRBV29-1 with TRBJ1-1, with D unclear. This CDR3 has 11 amino acids. Germline values: CDR1 SQVTM, CDR2 ANQGSEA. V lost 4 bases and J lost 4, with 7 bases in between. CDR3 amino acids: CSVGRGTEAFF. The CDR3 DNA reads as TGCAGCGTTGGACGGGGCACTGAAGCTTTCTTT.

The rearrangement joins TRBV29-1 to TRBJ2-3; 12 positions agree with TRBD2. Germline values: CDR1 SQVTM, CDR2 ANQGSEA. The CDR3 is made up of 14 amino acids. V was pared by 5 bases and J by 5 bases, with 5 bases of the junction left unmatched. CDR3 in DNA: TGCAGCGTTCGACTAGCGGGAGCTAGAGATACGCAGTATTTT. It encodes CSVRLAGARDTQYF.

The chain links TRBV7-2 to TRBJ2-3, with 11 positions matching TRBD2. The CDR3 spans 14 residues. Trimming removed 1 base from V and 11 bases from J; junction bases left unmatched: 5. Germline CDR1 and CDR2: SGHTA and FQGNSA. The DNA of the CDR3 is TGTGCCAGCAGCTTAGTTCTAGCGGGAGGTGTGCAGTATTTT. Translated, it gives CASSLVLAGGVQYF.

The rearrangement joins TRBV5-1 to TRBJ2-3; 9 bases agree with TRBD2. The germline V gene encodes CDR1 SGHRS and CDR2 YFSETQ. J gave up 3 bases and V 1 base, and 9 bases lay outside the gene matches. The CDR3 is made up of 17 amino acids. The CDR3 bases are TGCGCCAGCAGCTTGTCTGGGAGCGGGAGGAAGACAGATACGCAGTATTTT. This encodes CASSLSGSGRKTDTQYF.

The CDR3: CASSPSYSSYEQYF. CDR3 DNA sequence: TGCGCCAGCAGCCCTTCTTACAGCTCCTACGAGCAGTACTTC. The chain joins TRBV5-1 to TRBJ2-7; D not resolved. This CDR3 is 14 amino acids long. Germline CDR1 is SGHRS and CDR2 is YFSETQ. Trimming cost V 4 bases and J 0 bases, with 11 bases left between them.

In its sample, this clone was seen a few times. The chain has TRBV5-1 and TRBJ2-2, with TRBD1 matching 8 bases. J gave up 4 bases and V 4 bases, and 6 bases lay outside the gene matches. Germline CDR1 is SGHRS and CDR2 is YFSETQ. This CDR3 spans 15 amino acids. In nucleotides, the CDR3 is TGCGCCAGCAGCGGTGACAGGGGTAGCACCGGGGAGCTGTTTTTT. Encoded protein: CASSGDRGSTGELFF.

This chain connects TRBV6-5 to TRBJ2-7; 10 bases align to TRBD1. Germline V gene data show CDR1 as MNHEY and CDR2 as SVGAGI. CDR3 length equals 15 residues. V gave up 2 bases and J gave up 4 bases; unmatched junction bases: 5. CDR3 in DNA: TGTGCCAGCAGTTACCCACGGACAGGGGGATACGAGCAGTACTTC. It encodes CASSYPRTGGYEQYF.

V and J are TRBV9 and TRBJ2-7; 13 positions agree with TRBD2. Germline V gene lookup returns CDR1 SGDLS and CDR2 YYNGEE. V was pared by 3 bases and J by 2 bases, with 2 bases of the junction left unmatched. The CDR3 sequence is 15 residues long. The CDR3 loop reads CASSDGTSGTYEQYF. The DNA of the CDR3 is TGTGCCAGCAGCGACGGGACTAGCGGGACCTACGAGCAGTACTTC.

The chain links TRBV7-2 to TRBJ2-2; D may be TRBD2 (5 bases). Germline CDR1 reads SGHTA; CDR2 reads FQGNSA. This CDR3 spans 15 amino acids. The V and J ends lost 3 bases and 4 bases respectively, with 12 bases between them. For the CDR3, the DNA is TGTGCCAGCAGCTTCCGGGGAAGAAGCACCGGGGAGCTGTTTTTT. It encodes CASSFRGRSTGELFF.

This clone was seen more than once but under ten times. V usage is TRBV24-1 and J usage is TRBJ2-1, with 12 bases lining up with TRBD2. Trimming took 9 bases from V and 0 from J; bases not matched to a gene: 14. Germline loops: CDR1 KGHDR, CDR2 SFDVKD. The CDR3 is 19 amino acids. The CDR3 sequence is CATAGAGLAGGGSYNEQFF. As DNA, the CDR3 is TGTGCCACCGCCGGGGCGGGGCTAGCGGGAGGGGGCTCCTACAATGAGCAGTTCTTC.

The chain uses TRBV9 and TRBJ2-3, with 10 bases fitting TRBD2. The V gene's germline CDR1 is SGDLS and CDR2 YYNGEE. CDR3 length equals 15 residues. Trimming took 4 bases from V and 1 from J; bases not matched to a gene: 3. The CDR3 loop is CASSSGTSGTDTQYF. CDR3 nucleotides: TGTGCCAGCAGCTCCGGGACTAGCGGCACAGATACGCAGTATTTT.